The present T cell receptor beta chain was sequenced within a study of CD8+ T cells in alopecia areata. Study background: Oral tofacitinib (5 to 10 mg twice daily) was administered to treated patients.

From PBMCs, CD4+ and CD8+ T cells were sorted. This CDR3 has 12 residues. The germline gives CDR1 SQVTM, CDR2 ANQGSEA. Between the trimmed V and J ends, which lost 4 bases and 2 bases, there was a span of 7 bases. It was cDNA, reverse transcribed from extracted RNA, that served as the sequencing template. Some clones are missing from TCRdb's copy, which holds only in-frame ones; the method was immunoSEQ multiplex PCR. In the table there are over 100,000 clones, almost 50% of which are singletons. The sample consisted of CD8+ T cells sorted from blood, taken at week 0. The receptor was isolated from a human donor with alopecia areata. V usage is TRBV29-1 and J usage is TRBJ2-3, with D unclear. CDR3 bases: TGCAGCGTTGTGGCTCCCACAGATACGCAGTATTTT. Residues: CSVVAPTDTQYF.